These T cell receptor beta chains were read from a single sample in a study of regulatory T cells in long-lasting Graves disease. TCRdb reanalysed the multiplex PCR reads using MiXCR and keeps one entry per CDR3 protein. Among almost 450,000 distinct CDR3 sequences listed, roughly 17% were seen once. This same sample was also taken into another study, of T cells in Graves' hyperthyroidism and ophthalmopathy.

This sample comprised peripheral blood mononuclear cells (PBMCs), obtained at new diagnosis, from a patient treated with antithyroid drugs. Receptors originate from a woman aged 25-40 years with Graves disease. The CDR3 runs from the conserved cysteine through the conserved F or W. The D gene is left open where the match is weak. Not every row has a clone size; where given, it reads once, few, many or a size class.

J gene	D gene	V gene	clone size	CDR3 protein	CDR3 DNA
TRBJ2-4	TRBD1	TRBV20-1	once	CSASLDRGVDKNIQYF	TGCAGTGCTAGTTTGGACAGGGGGGTTGACAAAAACATTCAGTACTTC
TRBJ2-7	-	TRBV28	many	CASSPVGRGPPQGYYEQYF	TGTGCCAGCTCGCCGGTGGGCAGGGGACCCCCACAAGGCTACTACGAGCAGTACTTC
TRBJ2-5	TRBD2	TRBV20-1	many	CSAQRGLAGGPMEETQYF	TGCAGTGCCCAGAGGGGGCTAGCGGGAGGGCCGATGGAGGAGACCCAGTACTTC
TRBJ2-1	-	TRBV19	few	CASSFQHNEQFF	TGTGCCAGTAGTTTCCAGCACAATGAGCAGTTCTTC
TRBJ2-7	TRBD2	TRBV10-3	many	CASLGLAGVGEQYF	TGTGCCTCCCTGGGACTAGCGGGAGTAGGCGAGCAGTACTTC
TRBJ1-1	-	TRBV6-1	many	CAAQGRRNTEAFF	TGTGCCGCCCAGGGACGGAGGAACACTGAAGCTTTCTTT
TRBJ1-1	-	TRBV5-1	many	CASSGKTDGSWDTEAFF	TGCGCCAGCAGCGGGAAAACGGACGGTTCGTGGGACACTGAAGCTTTCTTT
TRBJ2-1	-	TRBV20-1	many	CSASNEFSVLDNEQFF	TGCAGTGCTAGTAATGAGTTTTCGGTTTTGGACAATGAGCAGTTCTTC
TRBJ1-5	TRBD1	TRBV2	many	CASSEGQGSGNQPQHF	TGTGCCAGCAGTGAAGGACAGGGATCGGGCAATCAGCCCCAGCATTTT
TRBJ1-1	-	TRBV3-1	many	CASNHGVTLGGFHEAFF	TGTGCCAGCAACCATGGGGTAACATTGGGGGGCTTTCATGAAGCTTTCTTT
TRBJ2-7	-	TRBV10-3	few	CAISERLFYEQYF	TGTGCCATCAGTGAGCGTCTATTCTACGAGCAGTACTTC
TRBJ2-5	-	TRBV20-1	few	CSAREVGTGTQETQYF	TGCAGTGCTAGAGAGGTGGGCACTGGAACTCAAGAGACCCAGTACTTC
TRBJ2-5	TRBD2	TRBV11-2	-	CASSSTSGSETQYF	TGTGCCAGCAGCTCGACTAGCGGGAGTGAGACCCAGTACTTC
TRBJ1-2	-	TRBV28	many	CASSLSHGYTF	TGTGCCAGCTCCTTAAGCCATGGCTACACCTTC
TRBJ1-3	-	TRBV6-1	-	CASSPRRNSGNTIYF	TGTGCCAGCAGCCCACGGAGGAACTCTGGAAACACCATATATTTT
TRBJ1-5	-	TRBV6-1	many	CASSEAGWGASNQPQHF	TGTGCCAGCAGTGAAGCGGGATGGGGGGCCAGCAATCAGCCCCAGCATTTT
TRBJ1-2	-	TRBV20-1	-	CSARARQGRVDYGYTF	TGCAGTGCTAGAGCGAGGCAGGGGAGAGTTGACTATGGCTACACCTTC
TRBJ2-1	-	TRBV7-6	many	CASSPQVADPYNEQFF	TGTGCCAGCAGCCCCCAGGTAGCGGACCCATACAATGAGCAGTTCTTC
TRBJ2-1	-	TRBV6-5	many	CASSYTRGGSANEQFF	TGTGCCAGCAGTTATACTCGAGGGGGAAGTGCCAATGAGCAGTTCTTC
TRBJ2-2	TRBD1	TRBV6-1	few	CAVLDRGYTGELFF	TGTGCCGTACTAGACAGGGGTTACACCGGGGAGCTGTTTTTT
TRBJ2-1	TRBD1	TRBV4-3	many	CASSPGDRGVNEQFF	TGCGCCAGCAGCCCCGGGGACAGGGGGGTGAATGAGCAGTTCTTC
TRBJ2-1	TRBD2	TRBV7-3	few	CASSLMAGGENEQFF	TGTGCCAGCAGCTTAATGGCGGGAGGGGAAAATGAGCAGTTCTTC
TRBJ1-5	TRBD1	TRBV15	many	CATSRVGQGWQPQHF	TGTGCCACCAGCAGGGTCGGACAGGGTTGGCAGCCCCAGCATTTT
TRBJ2-2	TRBD2	TRBV28	many	CASRGLAGGELFF	TGTGCCAGCAGGGGACTAGCGGGAGGGGAGCTGTTTTTT
TRBJ2-7	-	TRBV11-2	many	CASSSGRLSYEQYF	TGTGCCAGCAGCTCTGGGAGGTTAAGCTACGAGCAGTACTTC
TRBJ2-1	-	TRBV7-9	many	CASSLALGRGDNEQFF	TGTGCCAGCAGCTTAGCGCTCGGGAGAGGAGACAATGAGCAGTTCTTC
TRBJ2-7	TRBD2	TRBV20-1	many	CSARDEAGGYEQYF	TGCAGTGCTAGAGATGAGGCGGGAGGGTACGAGCAGTACTTC
TRBJ1-5	-	TRBV12-3/TRBV12-4	many	CASSSEEPQHF	TGTGCCAGCAGCTCTGAGGAGCCCCAGCATTTT
TRBJ2-2	TRBD1	TRBV7-3	-	CASSPGPGQGGGELFF	TGTGCCAGCAGCCCCGGTCCGGGACAGGGGGGCGGGGAGCTGTTTTTT
TRBJ1-1	-	TRBV12-3/TRBV12-4	many	CASSLWGAGDTEAFF	TGTGCCAGCAGTTTATGGGGGGCTGGGGACACTGAAGCTTTCTTT
TRBJ2-1	TRBD2	TRBV11-2	many	CASSRTSRARSSYNEQFF	TGTGCCAGCAGCCGGACTAGCCGGGCTCGTAGCTCCTACAATGAGCAGTTCTTC
TRBJ1-3	-	TRBV28	many	CASSFLASGNTIYF	TGTGCCAGCAGTTTTCTGGCATCTGGAAACACCATATATTTT
TRBJ2-5	-	TRBV27	-	CASSLSRNRFRETQYF	TGTGCCAGCAGTTTATCCAGGAACAGGTTTCGGGAGACCCAGTACTTC
TRBJ1-2	TRBD1	TRBV28	many	CASTVTGGGYGYTF	TGTGCCAGCACCGTAACAGGGGGCGGTTATGGCTACACCTTC
TRBJ2-7	-	TRBV7-9	-	CASTRLGLDEQYF	TGTGCCAGCACCCGTCTTGGTTTAGACGAGCAGTACTTC
TRBJ2-7	TRBD2	TRBV28	-	CASSTLLGGIEQYF	TGTGCCAGCAGTACGCTCCTGGGAGGGATCGAGCAGTACTTC